This TCR beta chain is from a study of blood T cell repertoires in COVID-19. The wider study: PBMCs, B-cell-depleted T cells, or T cells provided the cDNA or gDNA that made up the material.

Sequencing was performed with immunoSEQ multiplex PCR; in TCRdb, only in-frame clones are kept and a portion is missing. The table includes approximately 180,000 clones, 70% to 90% detected once. Germline V gene data show CDR1 as SQVTM and CDR2 as ANQGSEA. V trimming: 7 bases; J trimming: 4 bases; junction bases outside the gene matches: 10. The CDR3 has 14 residues. Material for sequencing was peripheral blood. The V gene is TRBV29-1, the J gene TRBJ2-3; 8 bases match TRBD1. The TCR originated in a man between 60 and 70 years old with acute or convalescent COVID-19. This chain's CDR3 is CSANPGTGADTQYF. CDR3 coding DNA: TGCAGCGCCAACCCCGGGACAGGAGCAGATACGCAGTATTTT.